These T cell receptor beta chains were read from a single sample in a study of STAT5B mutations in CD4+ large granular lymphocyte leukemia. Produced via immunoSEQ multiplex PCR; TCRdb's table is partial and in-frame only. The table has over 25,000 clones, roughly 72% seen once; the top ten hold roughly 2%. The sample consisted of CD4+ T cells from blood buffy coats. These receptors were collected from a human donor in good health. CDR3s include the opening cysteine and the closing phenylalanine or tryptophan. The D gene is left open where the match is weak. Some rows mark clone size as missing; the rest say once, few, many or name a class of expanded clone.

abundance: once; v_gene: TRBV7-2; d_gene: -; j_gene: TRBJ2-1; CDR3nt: TGTGCCAGCAGCTTATCCCTAACGGGCCAAGCCCCTTACAATGAGCAGTTCTTC; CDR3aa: CASSLSLTGQAPYNEQFF
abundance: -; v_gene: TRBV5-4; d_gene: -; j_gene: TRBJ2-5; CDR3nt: TGTGCCAGCAGCCGGGACAACCAAGAGACCCAGTACTTC; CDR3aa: CASSRDNQETQYF
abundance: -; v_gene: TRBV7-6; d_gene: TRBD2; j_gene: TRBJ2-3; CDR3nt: TGTGCCAGCAGCCTCCCGCCCGGGGGGACAGATACGCAGTATTTT; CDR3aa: CASSLPPGGTDTQYF
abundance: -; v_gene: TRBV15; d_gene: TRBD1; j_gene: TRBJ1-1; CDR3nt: TGTGCCACCAGCAGAGGAGGACAGGGGGCTGAAGCTTTCTTT; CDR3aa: CATSRGGQGAEAFF
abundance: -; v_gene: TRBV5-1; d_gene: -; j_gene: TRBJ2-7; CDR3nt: TGCGCCAGCAGCCTCGCCGGACTGGAACGCGAGCAGTACTTC; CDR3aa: CASSLAGLEREQYF
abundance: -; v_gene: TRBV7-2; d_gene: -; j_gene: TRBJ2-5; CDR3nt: TGTGCCAGCAGCTTAGGACCCCCGGGTCGACAAGAGACCCAGTACTTC; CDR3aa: CASSLGPPGRQETQYF
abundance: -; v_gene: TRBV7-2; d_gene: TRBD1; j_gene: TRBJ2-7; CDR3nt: TGTGCCAGCAGCTTGACAGGGGGCAGGAACGAGCAGTACTTC; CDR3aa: CASSLTGGRNEQYF
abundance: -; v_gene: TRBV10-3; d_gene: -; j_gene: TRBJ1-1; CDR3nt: TGTGCCATCAGGGCGCAGGGTAACACTGAAGCTTTCTTT; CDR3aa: CAIRAQGNTEAFF
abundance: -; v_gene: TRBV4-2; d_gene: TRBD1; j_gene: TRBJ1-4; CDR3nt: TGTGCCAGCAGCCTAGGAACAGGGGAGGTTACAACTAATGAAAAACTGTTTTTT; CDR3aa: CASSLGTGEVTTNEKLFF
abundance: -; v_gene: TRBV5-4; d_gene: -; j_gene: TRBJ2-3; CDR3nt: TGTGCCAGCAGCTTCGAAGATACGCAGTATTTT; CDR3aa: CASSFEDTQYF
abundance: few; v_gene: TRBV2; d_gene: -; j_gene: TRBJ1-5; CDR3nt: TGTGCCAGCAGGTACACAGCCGATCAGCCCCAGCATTTT; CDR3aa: CASRYTADQPQHF
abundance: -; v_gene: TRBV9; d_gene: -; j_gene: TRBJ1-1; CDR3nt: TGTGCCAGCAGCGTCGCCCCTTCGGGGAACACTGAAGCTTTCTTT; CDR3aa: CASSVAPSGNTEAFF
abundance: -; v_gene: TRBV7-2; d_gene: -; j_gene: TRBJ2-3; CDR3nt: TGTGCCAGCAGCTTAGATCTCTACAGGGTAACAGATACGCAGTATTTT; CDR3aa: CASSLDLYRVTDTQYF
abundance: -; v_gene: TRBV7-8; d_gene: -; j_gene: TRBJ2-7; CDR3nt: TGTGCCAGCAGCTTAGTCGGGGGAAGTGTCACCTACGAGCAGTACTTC; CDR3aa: CASSLVGGSVTYEQYF
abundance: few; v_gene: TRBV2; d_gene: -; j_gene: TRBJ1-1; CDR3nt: TGTGCCAGCAATGGGGAAGAGGGCACTGAAGCTTTCTTT; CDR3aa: CASNGEEGTEAFF
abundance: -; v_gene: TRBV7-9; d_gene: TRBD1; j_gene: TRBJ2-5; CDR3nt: TGTGCCAGCAGCCTTCGACAGGGGAGGGAGACCCAGTACTTC; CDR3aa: CASSLRQGRETQYF
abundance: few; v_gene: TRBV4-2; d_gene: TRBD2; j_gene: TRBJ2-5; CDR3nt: TGTGCCAGCAGCCAAGGGCGGACTAGCGAACAAGAGACCCAGTACTTC; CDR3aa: CASSQGRTSEQETQYF
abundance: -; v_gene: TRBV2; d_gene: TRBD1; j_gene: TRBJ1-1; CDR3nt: TGTGCCAGCAATCGTCCGGGACAGGGTCCTGAAGCTTTCTTT; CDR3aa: CASNRPGQGPEAFF
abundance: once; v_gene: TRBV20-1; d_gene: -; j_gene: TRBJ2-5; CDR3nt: TGCAGTGCTAGACTAGGCGAGACCCAGTACTTC; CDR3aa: CSARLGETQYF
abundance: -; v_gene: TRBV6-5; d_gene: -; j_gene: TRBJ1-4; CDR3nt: TGTGCCAGCAGTTGGGGAGGGACTAATGAAAAACTGTTTTTT; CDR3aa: CASSWGGTNEKLFF
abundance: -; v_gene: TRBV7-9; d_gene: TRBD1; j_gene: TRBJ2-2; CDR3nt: TGTGCCAGCAGCTTACGAGGGGGCGGCTTCAACACCGGGGAGCTGTTTTTT; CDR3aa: CASSLRGGGFNTGELFF
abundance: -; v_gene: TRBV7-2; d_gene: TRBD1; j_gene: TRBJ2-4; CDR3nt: TGTGCCAGCAGCCTCCGACAGGGGCGGGTGAAAAACATTCAGTACTTC; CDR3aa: CASSLRQGRVKNIQYF
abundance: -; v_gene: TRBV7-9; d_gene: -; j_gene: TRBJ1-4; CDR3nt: TGTGCCAGCAGCACCGGGACGTCTAATGAAAAACTGTTTTTT; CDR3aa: CASSTGTSNEKLFF
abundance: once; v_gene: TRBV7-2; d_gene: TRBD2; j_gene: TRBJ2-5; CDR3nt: TGTGCCAGCAGCTTAGTCCCCTCGGGGGGTGAGGAGACCCAGTACTTC; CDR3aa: CASSLVPSGGEETQYF
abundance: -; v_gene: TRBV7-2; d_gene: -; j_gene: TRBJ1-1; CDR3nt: TGTGCCAGCAGCTTAGGAGGTTCTGCGAACACTGAAGCTTTCTTT; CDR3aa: CASSLGGSANTEAFF
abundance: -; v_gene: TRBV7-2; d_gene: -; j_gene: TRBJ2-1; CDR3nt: TGTGCCAGCAGCTTAGTTCAGGGTAAGAATGAGCAGTTCTTC; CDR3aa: CASSLVQGKNEQFF
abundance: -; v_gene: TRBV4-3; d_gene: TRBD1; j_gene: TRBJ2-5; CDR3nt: TGCGCCAGCAGCCCCCCCCGAGGACGGACAGGGATAAGGGAGACCCAGTACTTC; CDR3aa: CASSPPRGRTGIRETQYF
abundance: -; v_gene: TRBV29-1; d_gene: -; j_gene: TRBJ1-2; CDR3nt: TGCAGCGTTAGGGGCTGGGATGGCTACACCTTC; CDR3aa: CSVRGWDGYTF
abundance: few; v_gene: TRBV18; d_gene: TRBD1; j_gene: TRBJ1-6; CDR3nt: TGTGCCAGCTCACCCGGACAGGAGGTGTCACCCCTCCACTTT; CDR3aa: CASSPGQEVSPLHF
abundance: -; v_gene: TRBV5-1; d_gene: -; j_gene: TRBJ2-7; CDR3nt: TGCGCCAGCAGCTCGGGACCAACCTCCTACGAGCAGTACTTC; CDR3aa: CASSSGPTSYEQYF
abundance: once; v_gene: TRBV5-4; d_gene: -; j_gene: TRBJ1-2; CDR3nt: TGTGCCAGCAGCTTGGGGTCAGGGGCCGGGGATGGCTACACCTTC; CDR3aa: CASSLGSGAGDGYTF
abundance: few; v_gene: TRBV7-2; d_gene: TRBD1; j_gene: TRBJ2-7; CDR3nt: TGTGCCAGCAGCTTACAGGGGGCAATAACCTACGAGCAGTACTTC; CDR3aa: CASSLQGAITYEQYF
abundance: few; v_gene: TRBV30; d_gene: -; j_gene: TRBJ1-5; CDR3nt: TGTGCCTGGAGTGGAGTGAATAGCAATCAGCCCCAGCATTTT; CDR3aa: CAWSGVNSNQPQHF
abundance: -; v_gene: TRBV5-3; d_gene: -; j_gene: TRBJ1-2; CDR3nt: TGTGCCAGAAGCTTGGCCTGGGGTCCTGCACGGCACTATGGCTACACCTTC; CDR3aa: CARSLAWGPARHYGYTF
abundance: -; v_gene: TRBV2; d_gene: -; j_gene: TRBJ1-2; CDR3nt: TGTGCCAGCAGCCCTAACAGGGTCGACTACGGCTACACCTTC; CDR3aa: CASSPNRVDYGYTF
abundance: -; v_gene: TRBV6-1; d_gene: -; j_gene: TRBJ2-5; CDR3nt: TGTGCCAGCAGGTCGAGGGGAGAGACCCAGTACTTC; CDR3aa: CASRSRGETQYF
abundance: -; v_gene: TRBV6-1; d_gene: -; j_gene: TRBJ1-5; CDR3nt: TGTGCCAGCTCCGACAGTTCCTATCAGCCCCAGCATTTT; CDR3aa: CASSDSSYQPQHF